The clone carrying this T cell receptor beta chain showed up just once. This entry is derived from a study of blood T cell repertoires in COVID-19. The overall study: COVID-19 samples collected from the United States, Italy and Spain covered acute and convalescent phases. Sources were T cells, B-cell-depleted T cells, or PBMCs; the material itself was cDNA or gDNA.

Original processing notes: For nucleated cells, counts were estimated from reference gene primer amplification. Some clones are missing from TCRdb's copy, which holds only in-frame ones; the method was immunoSEQ multiplex PCR. The DNA gave D and trimming, while V, J and clone size come from that table. The data hold approximately 150,000 clones, with around 84% observed a single time. The CDR3 has 12 residues. The ends were cut back, 3 bases at V and 7 bases at J, with 8 bases in the middle. Germline CDR1 reads SGHTA; CDR2 reads FQGNSA. The TCR was taken from a man aged 55-75 years with active or convalescent COVID-19. This rearrangement joins TRBV7-2 to TRBJ2-3, with unresolved D. Material: peripheral blood. CDR3 in amino acids: CASSFLENTQYF. The CDR3 coding sequence is TGTGCCAGCAGCTTCCTCGAGAATACGCAGTATTTT.